This T cell receptor (beta chain) was obtained from a study of OX40 agonist ivuxolimab in advanced cancers. Looking at the study overall: Ivuxolimab, which patients received intravenously every 2 weeks, was dosed at 0.01 to 10 mg/kg.

Profiling relied on immunoSEQ multiplex PCR, and the TCRdb table lists in-frame clones only, not all of them. Counted here are about 68,000 clones, about nine tenths occurring once; the ten biggest clones make up under 0.4%. Of note for this clone: Its matching antigen is unknown. Germline is not matched at one junction end, which may reflect a read error.

Study-wide points: Low normalized T-cell clonal expansion was also seen in some nonresponders.

Source: CD4+ or CD8+ T cells sorted from blood, taken in a trial of the OX40 agonist ivuxolimab. The TCR comes from an adult with an advanced solid tumor such as melanoma, head and neck, liver or kidney cancer.

The CDR3 bases are TGTGCCAGCAGTTCCGACAGGGGCTACGGGCAGTACTTC. This codes for CASSSDRGYGQYF. The chain links TRBV6-5 to TRBJ2-7; 8 positions match TRBD1. The CDR3 totals 13 residues. CDR1 MNHEY and CDR2 SVGAGI come from the germline V gene.